Following are 16 T cell receptor beta chains from one sample sequenced in a study of CD8+ T cells in alopecia areata (dated by TCRdb to between 2018 and 2020). The protocol used for the library was the immunoSEQ multiplex PCR assay. RNA was extracted from all samples and reverse transcribed into cDNA as template for TCR sequencing. The table comes from immuneACCESS by way of TCRdb, which keeps in-frame sequences with V and J called. Part of the clones is missing from these tables; in studies checked, under half for an unresolved V gene and the rest for unknown reasons. The sample contains 65,000 to 75,000 clones, around half of them found a single time. The leading ten clones occupy about a sixth of the sample. The sample's time point label is to be understood as: baseline before oral tofacitinib. The sample consisted of CD8+ T cells sorted from blood, taken at week 0. These receptor sequences come from a human donor with alopecia areata.

The chain has TRBV29-1 and TRBJ2-1; 13 bases fit TRBD2. With V trimmed by 1 base and J by 8 bases, 2 bases remained unmatched. This CDR3 is 14 amino acids long. Germline loops: CDR1 SQVTM, CDR2 ANQGSEA. The CDR3 bases are TGCAGCGTTGAAGGGACTAGCGGGAGTTATGAGCAGTTCTTC. Its protein is CSVEGTSGSYEQFF.

This clone showed up just a few times. The genes are TRBV5-1 and TRBJ1-1; the D gene is possibly TRBD1 (5 bases). Germline CDR1 reads SGHRS; CDR2 reads YFSETQ. The CDR3 extends over 14 amino acids. Between the trimmed V and J ends, which lost 4 bases and 5 bases, there was a span of 15 bases. The CDR3 spells CASSTGTSRTEAFF. In DNA form, the CDR3 reads TGCGCCAGCAGCACGGGGACGTCTCGAACTGAAGCTTTCTTT.

Only a few counts were recorded for this clone. J is TRBJ2-5 and V is TRBV5-8; D call uncertain. V lost 0 bases to trimming and J lost 2 bases, with 11 bases between them. The CDR3 runs 15 residues. CDR1 SGHTS and CDR2 YDEGEE come from the germline V gene. CDR3 in amino acids: CASSLGNSDQETQYF. Here the CDR3 DNA reads TGTGCCAGCAGCTTGGGGAACTCGGATCAAGAGACCCAGTACTTC.

The J gene is TRBJ2-5, the V gene TRBV1; the D call of TRBD2 is as the table states it, not checked on the DNA. TRBV1 is a pseudogene. CDR3 length: 15 residues. CDR3 DNA: TGCGCCAGCAGCCAAGATGGCGGGGGCGGAGAGACCCAGTACTTC. As protein: CASSQDGGGGETQYF.

The rearrangement uses TRBV4-1 and TRBJ2-7, with 9 bases identical to TRBD2. The V segment lost 3 bases and the J segment 4 bases; nucleotides outside the gene matches: 13. From germline, CDR1 is MGHRA and CDR2 YSYEKL. CDR3 size: 17 residues. In DNA, the CDR3 is TGCGCCAGCAGCCAGGAACCCGCAGCGGGAGGACTATACGAGCAGTACTTC. Translating gives CASSQEPAAGGLYEQYF.

This chain links TRBV30 with TRBJ2-1, with D perhaps matching TRBD2 (5 bases). Germline values: CDR1 GTSNPN, CDR2 SVGIG (reference sequence). V shed 2 bases and J shed 5 bases, with 7 bases lying between them. This CDR3 has 12 residues. CDR3 DNA: TGTGCCTGGAGTTCCGGGAACAATGAGCAGTTCTTC. Residues: CAWSSGNNEQFF.

The V gene is TRBV25-1, the J gene TRBJ2-6, with D possibly matching TRBD2 (5 bases). The germline V gene has CDR1 MGHDK and CDR2 SYGVNS. The V gene lost 6 bases and the J gene lost 4 bases, with 13 bases spanning the gap. The CDR3 loop spans 15 amino acids. Written as DNA, the CDR3 is TGTGCCAGCAGGCGCCACGGGGAAGGGGCCAACGTCCTGACTTTC. Residues: CASRRHGEGANVLTF. The whole variable domain, remainder taken from reference TRBV25-1 and TRBJ2-6, is EADIYQTPRYLVIGTGKKITLECSQTMGHDKMYWYQQDPGMELHLIHYSYGVNSTEKGDLSSESTVSRIRTEHFPLTLESARPSHTSQYLCASRRHGEGANVLTFGAGSRLTVL.

A few counts support this clone. This chain joins TRBV4-1 and TRBJ2-7; 7 nucleotides agree with TRBD2. Trimming at V came to 4 bases and at J to 6 bases, leaving 9 bases not matched to a gene. The CDR3 covers 14 residues. In germline, CDR1 is MGHRA, CDR2 YSYEKL. The CDR3 nucleotides are TGCGCCAGCAGCCCTTCGCCGGGACTACTCGAGCAGTACTTC. The encoded protein is CASSPSPGLLEQYF.

As to this clone: This CDR3 is also generated by other DNA sequences in the sample. The chain employs TRBV27 and TRBJ2-7; D gene unclear. V was shortened by 2 bases and J by 2 bases, with 7 bases between the two germline ends. The V gene's germline CDR1 is MNHEY and CDR2 SMNVEV (reference sequence). This CDR3 has 13 amino acids. CDR3 protein: CASSLAAAYEQYF. Written as DNA, the CDR3 is TGTGCCAGCAGTTTAGCCGCAGCCTACGAGCAGTACTTC.

This clone turned up a few times. V and J are TRBV6-5 and TRBJ2-1, with D uncertain. Trimming pared 8 bases from V and 3 bases from J, leaving 17 bases between. The germline CDR1 and CDR2 sequences are MNHEY and SVGAGI. The CDR3 sequence is 15 residues long. CDR3 loop: CASGERPSYYNEQFF. CDR3 DNA: TGTGCCAGCGGAGAACGGCCCAGTTACTACAATGAGCAGTTCTTC.

V usage is TRBV29-1 and J usage is TRBJ2-7; unclear D gene. The CDR3 runs 13 residues. V lost 5 bases and J lost 1, with 12 bases in between. CDR1 and CDR2 from the germline V gene are SQVTM and ANQGSEA. In nucleotides, the CDR3 is TGCAGCGTTTGGAGTTTGGGGTCCTACGAGCAGTACTTC. Translating it yields CSVWSLGSYEQYF.

This clone showed up many times. The V gene is TRBV7-2, the J gene TRBJ2-5; TRBD2 matches 8 bases. Germline assignment: CDR1 SGHTA and CDR2 FQGNSA. Losses at the gene ends were 1 base for V and 5 bases for J; bases not matched to a gene: 12. The CDR3 is 17 amino acids. CDR3 region: CASSLGGSGIIGETQYF. As DNA, the CDR3 is TGTGCCAGCAGCTTAGGGGGTAGCGGGATCATAGGGGAGACCCAGTACTTC.

This clone has just a few counts. The likely explanation is a read error, given a far larger clone one base away. In the same sample, other DNA sequences code for this CDR3. The genes are TRBV7-8 and TRBJ2-3; tentative D call: TRBD2 (5 bases). The CDR3 consists of 13 residues. Deletions cut 5 bases from V and 9 bases from J, with 15 bases between. CDR1 is SGHVS, CDR2 FQNEAQ, per germline. CDR3: CASSQDSSGTQYF. CDR3 sequence (DNA): TGTGCCAGCAGCCAAGATAGTTCGGGAACGCAGTATTTT. The complete variable domain, with remaining parts taken from reference TRBV7-8 and TRBJ2-3, reads GAGVSQSPRYKVAKRGQDVALRCDPISGHVSLFWYQQALGQGPEFLTYFQNEAQLDKSGLPSDRFFAERPEGSVSTLKIQRTQQEDSAVYLCASSQDSSGTQYFGPGTRLTVL.

The chain has TRBV6-5 and TRBJ1-1; D may be TRBD1 (5 bases). The germline gives CDR1 MNHEY, CDR2 SVGAGI. CDR3 size: 15 residues. Trimming stripped 1 base from V and 1 base from J, with 10 bases between. The CDR3 region has the DNA TGTGCCAGCAGTTACTACGGGACGGCGAACACTGAAGCTTTCTTT. This translates into CASSYYGTANTEAFF.

This clone was detected only a few times. The chain links TRBV13 to TRBJ2-1; perhaps TRBD1 as D (6 bases). The V gene's germline CDR1 is PRHDT and CDR2 FYEKMQ (reference sequence). The ends were cut back, 3 bases at V and 7 bases at J, with 10 bases in the middle. The CDR3 contains 13 residues. The DNA for the CDR3 is TGTGCCAGCAGCTTGGGACAAGCAAATGAGCAGTTCTTC. As protein: CASSLGQANEQFF.

This chain joins TRBV7-9 and TRBJ2-2; TRBD1 is a possible D gene (6 bases). The CDR3 spans 16 residues. V was clipped by 1 base and J by 0 bases, with 9 bases between them. Germline V gene lookup returns CDR1 SEHNR and CDR2 FQNEAQ (reference sequence). As DNA, the CDR3 is TGTGCCAGCAGCTTAGGGGGGCTTCCGAACACCGGGGAGCTGTTTTTT. Translation gives CASSLGGLPNTGELFF.